The clone carrying this TCR beta chain was seen ten or more times. Amplification yielded TCR beta CDR3 regions, with RNA transcripts as the source. The study used the HTBI primer set for a first-round RT-PCR of the TCR CDR3. In TCRdb, the multiplex PCR reads were re-called with MiXCR into one record per CDR3 protein. The sample lists 750,000 to 950,000 distinct CDR3 sequences; 38% were seen once. This sample stems from a study of T cells in Graves' hyperthyroidism and ophthalmopathy. CDR3 length equals 12 residues. Trimming at V came to 10 bases and at J to 4 bases, leaving 4 bases not matched to a gene. Germline assignment: CDR1 ENHRY and CDR2 SYGVKD. The study based diagnoses on clinical symptoms, serum thyroxine and TRAb, thyroid ultrasound and orbital computed tomography. A roughly 9.7 ml volume of fresh peripheral blood provided the PBMCs.

The sequencing input was blood. The receptor was isolated from a man aged 18 to 29 with Graves' hyperthyroidism. The rearrangement links TRBV10-3 to TRBJ1-2; 9 bases line up with TRBD1. The CDR3 spells CATRGQGYGYTF. CDR3 in DNA: TGTGCCACCAGGGGACAGGGCTATGGCTACACCTTC.